This TCR beta chain was sequenced during a study of CD8+ T cells in alopecia areata. Study-wide findings and caveats: Scalp samples also yield sequences of resident alphabeta T cells from normal skin. Elevated clonality characterized lesional scalp relative to normal scalp, particularly in alopecia totalis/universalis.

This CDR3 has 14 residues. V lost 4 bases, J lost 2 bases, and 12 bases lay in between. CDR1 and CDR2 (germline): SQVTM, ANQGSEA. This clone was seen more than once but under ten times. Its specificity is not known. Other DNA sequences within the sample encode an identical CDR3. PBMCs were stained for CD3, CD4 and CD8, and CD4+ and CD8+ T cells were sorted. cDNA serving as the sequencing template came from extracted, reverse transcribed RNA. Profiled with immunoSEQ multiplex PCR; TCRdb holds only in-frame clones, not every one. The sample lists about 120,000 clones, less than 70% occurring once. This receptor was identified in a human donor in good health. The sequencing input was CD4+ T cells sorted from blood. The chain uses TRBV29-1 and TRBJ2-1, with D tentatively TRBD2 (6 bases). CDR3 coding DNA: TGCAGCGTTGGGCAGGGAGGCGCCTACAATGAGCAGTTCTTC. It translates to CSVGQGGAYNEQFF.